This T cell receptor beta chain was identified during a study of blood T cell repertoires in COVID-19. Turning to the study itself: Samples of COVID-19 (acute and convalescent) were obtained from the United States, Italy and Spain. T cells, B-cell-depleted T cells, or PBMCs provided the cDNA or gDNA that served as material.

As originally analysed: The authors estimated nucleated cell counts from reference gene primer amplification. The method was immunoSEQ multiplex PCR; TCRdb's version includes in-frame clones alone and lacks a portion of them. V, J and clone size are those of that table, while D and trimming were read from the DNA. The sample holds a few hundred thousand clones, approximately 90% seen once. Participants spanned ages about 18 to 100 years and resided in fewer than 30 US areas. The CDR3 extends over 15 amino acids. J was trimmed by 6 bases and V by 3 bases; bases with no gene match: 11. Germline assignment: CDR1 MDHEN and CDR2 SYDVKM.

This chain uses TRBV28 with TRBJ2-7, with 7 bases lining up with TRBD1. Sequencing was done on a sample of PBMCs or T cells enriched from blood (not recorded which). This clonotype was sampled from a man between 18 and 29 years old who had recovered from COVID-19. The CDR3 loop reads CASSFLDRDHGEQYF. The CDR3 DNA reads TGTGCCAGCAGTTTTCTAGACAGGGATCATGGCGAGCAGTACTTC.